The subject of this entry is one T cell receptor (beta chain). This sample was included in a study of blood T cell repertoires in COVID-19. The CDR3 totals 16 residues. Germline V CDR1 and CDR2: SNHLY, FYNNEI. V was shortened by 1 base and J by 5 bases, with 17 bases between the two germline ends. Measured with immunoSEQ multiplex PCR; TCRdb has only the in-frame clones, and not every one. The sample includes fewer than 450,000 clones, around 89% seen only once; the top ten take around 12%. Input material: peripheral blood. This chain uses TRBV2 with TRBJ1-1; tentative D call: TRBD1 (5 bases). This receptor was identified in a woman in her 50s with COVID-19, enrolled during active disease. The DNA of the CDR3 is TGTGCCAGCAGTGAAGGCCAGGGCATGGGGGGGACTGAAGCTTTCTTT. It is translated as CASSEGQGMGGTEAFF.